This TCR beta chain was observed in a study of blood T cell repertoires in COVID-19. Study at large: The United States, Italy and Spain supplied acute and convalescent COVID-19 samples. T cells, B-cell-depleted T cells, or PBMCs provided the cDNA or gDNA that served as material.

The CDR3 is made up of 14 amino acids. V was clipped by 3 bases and J by 4 bases, with 12 bases between them. Germline loops: CDR1 MDHEN, CDR2 SYDVKM. In the authors' workflow: Reference gene primer amplification yielded estimated nucleated cell counts. Sequencing used immunoSEQ multiplex PCR; TCRdb keeps in-frame clones, though not all of them. D and trimming were read from the DNA, whereas the V and J calls and clone size are those reported in that table. Among a few hundred thousand clones listed, around 85% were seen once. The sample consisted of peripheral blood. This chain links TRBV28 with TRBJ1-1, with D uncertain. The source is a human donor with COVID-19, enrolled during active disease. The donor label of this sample is uncertain. CDR3 amino acids: CASSFEGISTEAFF. The CDR3 DNA reads TGTGCCAGCAGTTTTGAGGGTATCAGCACTGAAGCTTTCTTT.